Described below is a single T cell receptor beta chain sequence and its context. Its antigen is unidentified. The data were taken from a study of cytomegalovirus exposure and HLA in healthy donors. The PCR had 60 Vbeta and 13 Jbeta primers. Only in-frame clones appear in the TCRdb table, and some are missing; sequencing was by immunoSEQ multiplex PCR. This sample carries roughly 130,000 clones, 60% to 85% of them seen once, and the ten largest clones take 1% to 1.5%. Study observations and caveats: Indistinguishable V segments such as TRBV6-2 and TRBV6-3 were excluded. As was reported, the classifier diagnosed cytomegalovirus status with high specificity and sensitivity.

These donors, healthy bone marrow donors, were studied. The CDR3 is 13 residues long. Trimming took 0 bases from V and 6 from J, leaving 12 bases between them. Germline V gene lookup returns CDR1 SQVTM and CDR2 ANQGSEA. Sequenced material: PBMCs. This clonotype was sampled from a male donor in good health and CMV-seropositive. This chain links TRBV29-1 with TRBJ2-7, with D possibly being TRBD2 (5 bases). CDR3 sequence: CSVEERGSAEQYF. CDR3 DNA sequence: TGCAGCGTTGAAGAACGGGGTAGCGCCGAGCAGTACTTC.